One sample yielded the 14 T cell receptor beta chains listed below, sequenced in a study of blood T cell repertoires in COVID-19. TCRdb's table, derived via immunoSEQ multiplex PCR, lists solely in-frame clones and lacks some. The repertoire includes some 110,000 clones, roughly 87% of them detected once, and roughly 8% sits in the top ten. The sequenced material came from peripheral blood. These receptors were collected from a human donor in a cohort sampled during active COVID-19.

This clone came up once. The V call is TRBV19, the J call TRBJ1-1; TRBD1 might be the D (6 bases). Germline assignment: CDR1 LNHDA and CDR2 SQIVND (reference sequence). The CDR3 totals 15 residues. Trimming left V 8 bases short and J 4 bases short, with 20 bases between. CDR3 bases: TGTGCCAGTGCTGAAACAGGGATTCTTGGCACTGAAGCTTTCTTT. Encoded protein: CASAETGILGTEAFF.

The V call is TRBV5-1, the J call TRBJ2-5; D is perhaps TRBD1 (5 bases). Trimming shortened V by 0 bases and J by 2 bases, and 8 bases separated the two germline ends. In germline, CDR1 is SGHRS, CDR2 YFSETQ. The CDR3 has 14 residues. This CDR3 is CASSLGQSQETQYF. The CDR3 DNA sequence: TGCGCCAGCAGCTTGGGACAGTCACAAGAGACCCAGTACTTC.

The chain carries TRBV14 and TRBJ2-1, with 11 positions matching TRBD2. The CDR3 loop spans 16 amino acids. From germline, CDR1 is SGHDN and CDR2 FVKESK. Trimming cost V 1 base and J 8 bases; bases outside gene matches: 7. The CDR3 is CASSQVKLAGVDEQFF. The DNA of the CDR3 is TGTGCCAGCAGCCAAGTGAAACTAGCGGGAGTCGATGAGCAGTTCTTC.

In its sample, this clone was seen a few times. V and J are TRBV10-1 and TRBJ1-1; possibly TRBD1 for D (6 bases). This CDR3 region has 14 residues. CDR1 WNHNN and CDR2 SYGVQD come from the germline V gene (reference sequence). Trimming took 1 base from V and 4 from J, leaving 10 bases between them. The CDR3 sequence is CASSEYRASTEAFF. The CDR3, as DNA: TGCGCCAGCAGTGAGTACAGGGCGTCCACTGAAGCTTTCTTT.

The rearrangement joins TRBV23-1 to TRBJ1-5, with D possibly matching TRBD1 (6 bases). TRBV23-1 carries the ORF label, with uncertain function. V shed 0 bases and J shed 1 base, with 13 bases lying between them. The CDR3 consists of 17 residues. CDR3 loop: CASSQSLPGVSNQPQHF. CDR3 coding DNA: TGCGCCAGCAGTCAATCGTTGCCAGGGGTGAGCAATCAGCCCCAGCATTTT.

The genes are TRBV29-1 and TRBJ2-5; tentatively, D is TRBD2 (5 bases). The CDR3 sequence is 12 residues long. V lost 5 bases and J lost 2, with 9 bases in between. Germline CDR1 reads SQVTM; CDR2 reads ANQGSEA. CDR3: CSVCRGQETQYF. CDR3 sequence (DNA): TGCAGCGTTTGCCGGGGACAAGAGACCCAGTACTTC.

The V and J genes are TRBV6-5 and TRBJ1-2; D gene ambiguous. The CDR3 runs to 13 residues. V dropped 7 bases and J dropped 7 bases, with 16 bases sitting between them. The germline CDR1 and CDR2 sequences are MNHEY and SVGAGI. CDR3 nucleotide sequence: TGTGCCAGCACCTCCGGGGTGGTCTCTGGCTACACCTTC. This codes for CASTSGVVSGYTF.

This rearrangement joins TRBV5-1 to TRBJ2-3; D might be TRBD2 (7 bases). The CDR3 consists of 16 residues. In germline, CDR1 is SGHRS, CDR2 YFSETQ. Trimming left V 3 bases short and J 4 bases short, with 18 bases between. CDR3: CASSSTWQGRADTQYF. CDR3 DNA sequence: TGCGCCAGCAGCTCAACCTGGCAGGGGAGGGCAGATACGCAGTATTTT. Using reference TRBV5-1 and TRBJ2-3 for the parts outside the CDR3, the full variable domain is KAGVTQTPRYLIKTRGQQVTLSCSPISGHRSVSWYQQTPGQGLQFLFEYFSETQRNKGNFPGRFSGRQFSNSRSEMNVSTLELGDSALYLCASSSTWQGRADTQYFGPGTRLTVL.

V usage is TRBV3-1 (or the pseudogene TRBV3-2) and J usage is TRBJ2-5; 10 positions match TRBD2. Germline V gives CDR1 LGHDT, CDR2 YNNKEL (reference sequence). The J segment lost 2 bases and the V segment lost 1 base, leaving 10 bases of the junction unmatched. This CDR3 is 18 amino acids long. CDR3 amino acids: CASSQAVPGLATQETQYF. As DNA, the CDR3 is TGTGCCAGCAGCCAAGCCGTCCCGGGACTAGCGACACAAGAGACCCAGTACTTC.

The J gene is TRBJ1-1, the V gene TRBV2; D perhaps matches TRBD1 (5 bases). CDR3 length equals 14 residues. Germline V CDR1 and CDR2: SNHLY, FYNNEI. The germline V and J ends were trimmed by 3 bases and 3 bases, with 11 bases remaining between them. The CDR3 DNA follows: TGTGCCAGCAGTGATCAGGGTGGGCACACTGAAGCTTTCTTT. Protein: CASSDQGGHTEAFF.

The V and J genes are TRBV6-5 and TRBJ1-4; D is unresolved. The CDR3 has 15 residues. The V gene lost 0 bases and the J gene lost 3 bases, with 8 bases spanning the gap. Per the germline V gene, CDR1 is MNHEY and CDR2 is SVGAGI. CDR3 DNA sequence: TGTGCCAGCAGTTACTCCGCGGCCGCTAATGAAAAACTGTTTTTT. Amino acid sequence: CASSYSAAANEKLFF.

The V and J genes are TRBV5-1 and TRBJ2-6, with TRBD1 matching over 9 bases. The CDR3 totals 17 residues. CDR1 SGHRS and CDR2 YFSETQ come from the germline V gene. V lost 4 bases and J lost 1; bases outside the gene matches: 6. In nucleotides, the CDR3 is TGCGCCAGCAGCCTCCGGGACAGGGTGTCTGGGGCCAACGTCCTGACTTTC. The encoded protein is CASSLRDRVSGANVLTF.

The rearrangement joins TRBV18 to TRBJ1-2; no clear D gene. Between the trimmed V and J ends, which lost 6 bases and 1 base, there was a span of 18 bases. Germline V CDR1 and CDR2: KGHSH, LQKENI. This CDR3 has 16 residues. CDR3 DNA: TGTGCCAGCTCGGAAACGACGGAGAGTATTAACTATGGCTACACCTTC. Translated, it gives CASSETTESINYGYTF. Based on the CDR3 plus reference TRBV18 and TRBJ1-2, the full variable domain is NAGVMQNPRHLVRRRGQEARLRCSPMKGHSHVYWYRQLPEEGLKFMVYLQKENIIDESGMPKERFSAEFPKEGPSILRIQQVVRGDSAAYFCASSETTESINYGYTFGSGTRLTVV.

This chain joins TRBV2 and TRBJ2-7; 7 nucleotides align to TRBD2. The ends lost 4 bases at V and 6 bases at J; junction bases unmatched: 9. CDR1 is SNHLY and CDR2 is FYNNEI in the germline V gene. The CDR3 has 14 residues. Here the CDR3 reads CASSATREGTEQYF. For the CDR3, the DNA is TGTGCCAGCAGTGCTACGAGGGAGGGAACCGAGCAGTACTTC.